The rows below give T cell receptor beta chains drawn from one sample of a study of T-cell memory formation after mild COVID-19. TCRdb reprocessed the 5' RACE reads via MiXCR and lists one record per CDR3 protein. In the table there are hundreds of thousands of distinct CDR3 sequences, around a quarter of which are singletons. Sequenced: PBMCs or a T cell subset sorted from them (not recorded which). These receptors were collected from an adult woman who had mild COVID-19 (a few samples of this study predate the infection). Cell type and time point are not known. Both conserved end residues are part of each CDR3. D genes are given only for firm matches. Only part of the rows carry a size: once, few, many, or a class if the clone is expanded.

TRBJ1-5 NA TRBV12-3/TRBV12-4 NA CASSPINQPQHF TGTGCCAGCAGTCCTATAAATCAGCCCCAGCATTTT
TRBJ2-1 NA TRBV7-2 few CASSLPARPYEQFF TGTGCCAGCAGCTTACCAGCCCGGCCCTATGAGCAGTTCTTC
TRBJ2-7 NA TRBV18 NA CASSPPGGAGYEQYF TGTGCCAGCTCACCACCGGGTGGGGCTGGATACGAGCAGTACTTC
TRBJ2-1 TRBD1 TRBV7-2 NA CASSLVAGGTYNEQFF TGTGCCAGCAGCTTAGTCGCAGGGGGTACCTACAATGAGCAGTTCTTC
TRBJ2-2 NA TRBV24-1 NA CATSEPDGNTGELFF TGTGCCACCAGTGAACCTGACGGGAACACCGGGGAGCTGTTTTTT
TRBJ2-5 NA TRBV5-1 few CASSIRRQLQETQYF TGCGCCAGCAGCATACGACGACAGTTACAAGAGACCCAGTACTTC
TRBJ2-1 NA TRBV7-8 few CASSHPGRLPSYNEQFF TGTGCCAGCAGCCACCCCGGTCGTCTCCCCTCCTACAATGAGCAGTTCTTC
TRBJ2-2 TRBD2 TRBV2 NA CASSEASGRLTGELFF TGTGCCAGCAGTGAAGCCAGCGGGAGACTCACCGGGGAGCTGTTTTTT
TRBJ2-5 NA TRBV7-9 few CASSPGEVRQETQYF TGTGCCAGCAGTCCGGGGGAGGTCAGACAAGAGACCCAGTACTTC
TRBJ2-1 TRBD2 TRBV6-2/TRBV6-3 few CASSYLAAGAAEQFF TGTGCCAGCAGTTACCTCGCCGCGGGAGCTGCTGAGCAGTTCTTC
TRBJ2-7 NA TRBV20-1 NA CSARDASPKDAYEQYF TGCAGTGCTAGAGACGCCAGTCCTAAGGATGCGTACGAGCAGTACTTC
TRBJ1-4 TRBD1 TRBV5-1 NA CASSPRQGEGKLFF TGCGCCAGCAGCCCGCGACAGGGGGAAGGAAAACTGTTTTTT
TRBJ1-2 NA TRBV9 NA CASSKRGVYGYTF TGTGCCAGCAGCAAACGGGGGGTCTATGGCTACACCTTC
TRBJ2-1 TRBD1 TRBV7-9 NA CASSSTGVDFNEQFF TGTGCCAGCAGCTCGACAGGGGTGGACTTCAATGAGCAGTTCTTC
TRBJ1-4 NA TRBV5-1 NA CASSLSGVREKLFF TGCGCCAGCAGCTTATCCGGGGTGCGGGAAAAACTGTTTTTT
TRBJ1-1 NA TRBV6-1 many CASNYERHWTEAFF TGTGCCAGCAATTATGAGCGGCATTGGACTGAAGCTTTCTTT
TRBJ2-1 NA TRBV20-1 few CSARLPDAPLGEQFF TGCAGTGCTAGACTCCCGGACGCGCCCCTAGGGGAGCAGTTCTTC
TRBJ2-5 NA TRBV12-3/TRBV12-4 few CASTIKGETQYF TGTGCCAGCACCATAAAGGGGGAGACCCAGTACTTC
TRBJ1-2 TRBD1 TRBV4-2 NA CASSQDRTGEGYTF TGTGCCAGCAGCCAAGATCGAACAGGGGAAGGCTACACCTTC
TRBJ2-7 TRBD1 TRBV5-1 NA CASSQGQGAGEQYF TGCGCCAGCAGCCAAGGACAGGGGGCGGGGGAGCAGTACTTC
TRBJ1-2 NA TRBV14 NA CASSQGPWGNYGYTF TGTGCCAGCAGCCAAGGACCTTGGGGGAACTATGGCTACACCTTC
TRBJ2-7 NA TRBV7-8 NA CASSLIHSSYEQYF TGTGCCAGCAGCTTAATTCACAGCTCCTACGAGCAGTACTTC
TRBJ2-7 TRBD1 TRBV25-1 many CASSGQGYEQYF TGTGCCAGCAGTGGACAGGGCTACGAGCAGTACTTC
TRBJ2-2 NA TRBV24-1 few CATSEGADTGELFF TGTGCCACCAGTGAAGGAGCTGACACCGGGGAGCTGTTTTTT
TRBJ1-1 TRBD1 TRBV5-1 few CASSSRDRGEAFF TGCGCCAGCAGCTCCCGGGACAGGGGGGAAGCTTTCTTT
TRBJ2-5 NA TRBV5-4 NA CASSLYGGYQTQYF TGTGCCAGCAGCTTGTACGGCGGGTACCAGACCCAGTACTTC
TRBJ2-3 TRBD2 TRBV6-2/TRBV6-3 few CASRGTSGGLDTQYF TGTGCCAGCAGGGGGACTAGCGGCGGTTTGGATACGCAGTATTTT
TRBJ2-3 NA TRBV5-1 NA CASSWTGFVADTQYF TGCGCCAGCAGCTGGACGGGGTTTGTTGCAGATACGCAGTATTTT
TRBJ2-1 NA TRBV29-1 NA CSVEDLEGSSYNEQFF TGCAGCGTTGAAGATCTGGAGGGAAGCTCCTACAATGAGCAGTTCTTC
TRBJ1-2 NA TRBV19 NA CASSMGATRGYTF TGTGCCAGTAGTATGGGGGCAACGAGGGGCTACACCTTC
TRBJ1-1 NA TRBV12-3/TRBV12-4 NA CASSLRGQGNAFF TGTGCCAGCAGTTTAAGGGGCCAAGGAAACGCTTTCTTT
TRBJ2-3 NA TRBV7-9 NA CASSQEGPADTQYF TGTGCCAGCAGCCAAGAGGGGCCTGCAGATACGCAGTATTTT
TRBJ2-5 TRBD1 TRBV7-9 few CASSFRGQGSGETQYF TGTGCCAGCAGCTTCAGGGGACAGGGCTCAGGAGAGACCCAGTACTTC
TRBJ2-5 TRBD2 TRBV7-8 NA CASSLGLAELQETQYF TGTGCCAGCAGCCTCGGACTAGCGGAGCTCCAAGAGACCCAGTACTTC
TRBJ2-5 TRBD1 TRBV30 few CAWSHGTGGLETQYF TGTGCCTGGAGCCACGGGACAGGGGGCTTGGAGACCCAGTACTTC
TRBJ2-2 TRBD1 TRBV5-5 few CASSPRTGVSGELFF TGTGCCAGCAGCCCCAGGACAGGGGTATCCGGGGAGCTGTTTTTT
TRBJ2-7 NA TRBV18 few CASSPVEAYEQYF TGTGCCAGCTCACCCGTAGAAGCCTACGAGCAGTACTTC
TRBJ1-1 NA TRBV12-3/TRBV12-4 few CASSPWDVNTEAFF TGTGCCAGCAGCCCATGGGACGTGAACACTGAAGCTTTCTTT
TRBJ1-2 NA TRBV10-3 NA CAISAAGSNGYTF TGTGCCATCAGCGCTGCCGGAAGCAATGGCTACACCTTC
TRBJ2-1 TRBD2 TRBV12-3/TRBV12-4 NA CASTWTSGGVGEQFF TGTGCCAGCACCTGGACTAGCGGGGGAGTTGGTGAGCAGTTCTTC
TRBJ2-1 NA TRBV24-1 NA CATSQLDNSYNEQFF TGTGCCACCAGCCAGCTAGATAACAGTTACAATGAGCAGTTCTTC
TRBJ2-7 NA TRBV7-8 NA CASSLATPTSEQYF TGTGCCAGCAGCTTAGCTACCCCTACGTCGGAGCAGTACTTC
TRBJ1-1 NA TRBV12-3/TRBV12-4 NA CASSARPDTEAFF TGTGCCAGCAGTGCCCGACCAGACACTGAAGCTTTCTTT